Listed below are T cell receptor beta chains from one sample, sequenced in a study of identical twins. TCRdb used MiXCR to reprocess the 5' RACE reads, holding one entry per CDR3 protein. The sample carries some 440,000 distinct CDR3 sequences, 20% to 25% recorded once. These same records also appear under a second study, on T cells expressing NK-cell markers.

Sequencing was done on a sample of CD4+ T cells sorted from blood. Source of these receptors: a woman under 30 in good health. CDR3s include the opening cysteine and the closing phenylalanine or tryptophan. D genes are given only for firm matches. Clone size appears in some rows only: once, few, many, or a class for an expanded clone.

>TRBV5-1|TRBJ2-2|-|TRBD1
TGCGCCAGCGGGGACAGGGCGGACACCGGGGAGCTGTTTTTT
CASGDRADTGELFF
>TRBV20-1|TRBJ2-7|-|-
TGCAGTGCTAGCTTTGCGGCAGGCTCCTACGAGCAGTACTTC
CSASFAAGSYEQYF
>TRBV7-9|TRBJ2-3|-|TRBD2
TGTGCCAGCTTCCGGGAAGAAGGGGCCGGGAGGGGAGATACGCAGTATTTT
CASFREEGAGRGDTQYF
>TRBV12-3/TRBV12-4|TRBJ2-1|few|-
TGTGCCAGCAGTTTAGTTCTGCAGCAGTTCTTC
CASSLVLQQFF
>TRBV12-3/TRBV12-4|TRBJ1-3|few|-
TGTGCCAGCAGTTTAACCGGCTCTGGAAACACCATATATTTT
CASSLTGSGNTIYF
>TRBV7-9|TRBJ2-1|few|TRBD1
TGTGCCAGCAGCACGGACAGGGTAGGGAATGAGCAGTTCTTC
CASSTDRVGNEQFF
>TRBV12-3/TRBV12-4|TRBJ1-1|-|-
TGTGCCAGCAGTCTAGCCCGGCGATGGGGCACTGAAGCTTTCTTT
CASSLARRWGTEAFF
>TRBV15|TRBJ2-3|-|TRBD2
TGTGCCACCAGCAGATGGACTAGCCTGGGCACAGATACGCAGTATTTT
CATSRWTSLGTDTQYF
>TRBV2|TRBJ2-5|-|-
TGTGCCAGCAGTGAAGGGCGAGAGACCCAGTACTTC
CASSEGRETQYF
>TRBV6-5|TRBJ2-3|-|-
TGTGCCAGCAGTAGGACTCGAGACCGCACAGATACGCAGTATTTT
CASSRTRDRTDTQYF
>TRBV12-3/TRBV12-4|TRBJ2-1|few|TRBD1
TGTGCCAGCAGTTCGGACAGGGGGGGTGTTGAGCAGTTCTTC
CASSSDRGGVEQFF
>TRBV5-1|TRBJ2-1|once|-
TGCGCCAGCAGCTGGGGGCTAGGGCCCTACAATGAGCAGTTCTTC
CASSWGLGPYNEQFF
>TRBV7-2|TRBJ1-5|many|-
TGTGCCAGCAGCTCTATGAGGGGCAATCAGCCCCAGCATTTT
CASSSMRGNQPQHF
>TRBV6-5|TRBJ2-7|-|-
TGTGCCAGCAGCCTAAGGGGCGGATCCCCGAGAGAGCAGTACTTC
CASSLRGGSPREQYF
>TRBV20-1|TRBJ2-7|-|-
TGCAGTGCTAGACTTCCGGGCAGGGAACGCGAGCAGTACTTC
CSARLPGREREQYF
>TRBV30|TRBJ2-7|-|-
TGTGCCTGGAGTGTAGCCGGGAGAAACGAGCAGTACTTC
CAWSVAGRNEQYF
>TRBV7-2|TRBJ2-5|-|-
TGTGCCAGCAGCTTACGGGCTAGCCGGGAGACCCAGTACTTC
CASSLRASRETQYF
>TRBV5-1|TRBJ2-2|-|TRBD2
TGCGCCAGCAGCTCGGCGAGCGGGGGGGCCCTGACCGGGGAGCTGTTTTTT
CASSSASGGALTGELFF
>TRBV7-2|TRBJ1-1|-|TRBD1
TGTGCCAGCAGCCCCGGACAGGGGATAGGCTCTGAAGCTTTCTTT
CASSPGQGIGSEAFF